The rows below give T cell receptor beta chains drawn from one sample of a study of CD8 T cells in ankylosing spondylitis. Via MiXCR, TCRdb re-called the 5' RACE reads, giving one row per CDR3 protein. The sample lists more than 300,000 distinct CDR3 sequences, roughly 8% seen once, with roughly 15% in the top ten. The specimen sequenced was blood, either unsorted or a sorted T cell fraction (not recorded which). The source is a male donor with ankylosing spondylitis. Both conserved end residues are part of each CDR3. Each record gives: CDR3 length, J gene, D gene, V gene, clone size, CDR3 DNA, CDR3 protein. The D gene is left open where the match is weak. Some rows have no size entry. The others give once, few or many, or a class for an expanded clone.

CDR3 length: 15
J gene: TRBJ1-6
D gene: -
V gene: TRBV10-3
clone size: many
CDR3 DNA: TGTGCCATCAGCCGGGACGAGCCTAGCAATTCACCCCTCCACTTT
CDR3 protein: CAISRDEPSNSPLHF

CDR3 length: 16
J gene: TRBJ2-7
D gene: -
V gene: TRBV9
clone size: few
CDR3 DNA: TGTGCCAGCAGCGTAGGAGACACTCGAAACTACTACGAGCAGTACTTC
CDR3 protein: CASSVGDTRNYYEQYF

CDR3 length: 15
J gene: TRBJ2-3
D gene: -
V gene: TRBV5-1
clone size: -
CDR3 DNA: TGCGCCAGCGGTTACTGGGGAGGAGACACAGATACGCAGTATTTT
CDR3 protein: CASGYWGGDTDTQYF

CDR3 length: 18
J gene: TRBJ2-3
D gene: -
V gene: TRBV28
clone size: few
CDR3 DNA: TGTGCCAGCAGCCCCCCGATCACGACCCAGCAGCTGACAGATACGCAGTATTTT
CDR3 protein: CASSPPITTQQLTDTQYF

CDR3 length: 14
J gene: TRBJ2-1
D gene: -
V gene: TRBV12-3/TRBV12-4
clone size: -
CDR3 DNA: TGTGCCAGCAGTCCATCCATCAGGGTCAATGAGCAGTTCTTC
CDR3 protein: CASSPSIRVNEQFF

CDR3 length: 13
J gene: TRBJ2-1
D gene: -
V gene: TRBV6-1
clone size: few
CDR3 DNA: TGTGCCAGCAGAGCGGGTATAAACAATGAGCAGTTCTTC
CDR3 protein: CASRAGINNEQFF

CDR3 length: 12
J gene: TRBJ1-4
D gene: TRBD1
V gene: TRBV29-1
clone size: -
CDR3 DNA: TGCAGCGGGGGACAGAGAAATGAAAAACTGTTTTTT
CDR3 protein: CSGGQRNEKLFF

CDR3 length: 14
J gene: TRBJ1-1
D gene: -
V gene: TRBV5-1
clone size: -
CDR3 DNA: TGCGCCAGCAGCCCAGGTTACCTTAACACTGAAGCTTTCTTT
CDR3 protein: CASSPGYLNTEAFF

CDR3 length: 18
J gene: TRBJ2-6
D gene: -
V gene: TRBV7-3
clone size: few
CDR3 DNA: TGTGCCAGCAGCTTAAGGGCAAACGCCTTCTCTGGGGCCAACGTCCTGACTTTC
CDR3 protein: CASSLRANAFSGANVLTF

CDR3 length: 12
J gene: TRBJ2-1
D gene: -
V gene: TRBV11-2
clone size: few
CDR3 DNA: TGTGCCAGCGGGTTTGGTGCTCATGAGCAGTTCTTC
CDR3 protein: CASGFGAHEQFF

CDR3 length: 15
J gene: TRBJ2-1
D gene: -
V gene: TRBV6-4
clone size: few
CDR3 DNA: TGTGCCAGCAGTGGGCAGGGTAGCTCCTACAATGAGCAGTTCTTC
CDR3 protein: CASSGQGSSYNEQFF

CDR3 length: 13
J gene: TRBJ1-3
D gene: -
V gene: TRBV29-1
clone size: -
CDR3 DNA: TGCAGCGCTGTACAGGGCTCTGGAAACACCATATATTTT
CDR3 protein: CSAVQGSGNTIYF

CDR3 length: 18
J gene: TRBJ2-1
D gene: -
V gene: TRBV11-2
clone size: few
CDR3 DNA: TGTGCCAGCTCTCGGGGGACTCAGCGAAGCCCCAACTGGAATGAGCAGTTCTTC
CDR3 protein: CASSRGTQRSPNWNEQFF

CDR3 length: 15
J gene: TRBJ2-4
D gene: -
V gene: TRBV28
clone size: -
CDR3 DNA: TGTGCCAGCAGACTTACGGGACTCGGAAAAAACATTCAGTACTTC
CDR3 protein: CASRLTGLGKNIQYF

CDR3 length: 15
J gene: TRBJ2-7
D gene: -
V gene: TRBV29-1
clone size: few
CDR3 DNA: TGCAGCGGGGTAGGCACAAACCAAAACTCCTACGAGCAGTACTTC
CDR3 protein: CSGVGTNQNSYEQYF

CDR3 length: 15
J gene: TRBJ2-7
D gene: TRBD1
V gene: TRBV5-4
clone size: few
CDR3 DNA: TGTGCCAGCAGCTTCGGGACAGGGGTCTCCTACGAGCAGTACTTC
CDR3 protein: CASSFGTGVSYEQYF

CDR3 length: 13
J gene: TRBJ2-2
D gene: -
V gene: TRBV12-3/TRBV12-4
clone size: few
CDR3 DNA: TGTGCCAGCACCGCCGTTATTGACGGGGAGCTGTTTTTT
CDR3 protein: CASTAVIDGELFF

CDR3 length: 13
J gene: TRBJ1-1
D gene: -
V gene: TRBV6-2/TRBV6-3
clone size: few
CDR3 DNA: TGTGCCAGCAGTTACGTCGGAAGCACTGAAGCTTTCTTT
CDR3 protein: CASSYVGSTEAFF